This T cell receptor (beta chain) was retrieved from a study of CD4 T cells in relation to SARS-CoV-2 and coronaviruses. Study as a whole: ViraFEST: approximately 10-day antigen culture of PBMCs, then TCR beta CDR3 sequencing.

The CDR3 is 15 residues long. Germline lookup yields CDR1 SGHRS and CDR2 YFSETQ. Trimming took off 2 bases at V and 5 bases at J, with 11 bases between the two ends. For this clone: No antigen is known for it.

CD4+ T cells from unexposed donors were obtained before the COVID-19 pandemic (2011-2018). Isolation of CD4+ T cells took place after roughly nine days in culture. Only in-frame clones appear in the TCRdb table, and some are missing; sequencing was by immunoSEQ multiplex PCR. The table lists 20,000 to 30,000 clones, 75% of them singletons. Findings of the study overall: No donor gave both pre-pandemic and post-infection samples.

This TCR came from a human donor in good health. Sequencing input: CD4+ T cells from PBMCs, cultured in vitro. The gene calls are TRBV5-1 and TRBJ1-6, with D perhaps TRBD1 (5 bases). The CDR3 loop reads CASSLDSVDNSPLHF. The DNA for the CDR3 is TGCGCCAGCAGCTTAGACAGCGTTGATAATTCACCCCTCCACTTT.